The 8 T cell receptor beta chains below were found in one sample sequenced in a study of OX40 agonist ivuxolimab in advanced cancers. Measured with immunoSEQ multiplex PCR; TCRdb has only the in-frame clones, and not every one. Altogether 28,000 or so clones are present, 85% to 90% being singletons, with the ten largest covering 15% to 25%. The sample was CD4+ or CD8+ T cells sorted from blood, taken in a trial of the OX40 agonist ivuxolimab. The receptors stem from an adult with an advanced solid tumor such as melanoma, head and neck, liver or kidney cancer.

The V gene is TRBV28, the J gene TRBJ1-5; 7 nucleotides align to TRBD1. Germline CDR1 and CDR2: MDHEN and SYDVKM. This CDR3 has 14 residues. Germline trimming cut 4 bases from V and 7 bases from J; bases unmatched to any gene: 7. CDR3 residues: CASSSQGGRQPQHF. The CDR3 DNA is TGTGCCAGCAGTTCTCAGGGGGGGAGGCAGCCCCAGCATTTT.

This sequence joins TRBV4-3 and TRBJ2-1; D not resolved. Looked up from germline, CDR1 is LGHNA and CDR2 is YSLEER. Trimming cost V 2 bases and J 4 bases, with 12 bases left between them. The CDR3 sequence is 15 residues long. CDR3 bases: TGCGCCAGCAGCCAATATCATCCTCCGTACAATGAGCAGTTCTTC. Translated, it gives CASSQYHPPYNEQFF.

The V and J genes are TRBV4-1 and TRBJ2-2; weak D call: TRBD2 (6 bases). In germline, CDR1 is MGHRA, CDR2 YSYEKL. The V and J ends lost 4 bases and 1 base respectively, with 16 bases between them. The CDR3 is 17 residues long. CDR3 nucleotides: TGCGCCAGCAGCCCGAGGTTCGCGGGGATGAACACCGGGGAGCTGTTTTTT. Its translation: CASSPRFAGMNTGELFF.

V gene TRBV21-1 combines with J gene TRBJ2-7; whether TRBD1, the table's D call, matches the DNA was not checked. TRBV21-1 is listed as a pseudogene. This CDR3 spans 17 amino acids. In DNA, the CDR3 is TGTGCCAGCAGCAAAAGTCCCCGGGACAGGGACCCCTACGAGCAGTACTTC. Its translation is CASSKSPRDRDPYEQYF.

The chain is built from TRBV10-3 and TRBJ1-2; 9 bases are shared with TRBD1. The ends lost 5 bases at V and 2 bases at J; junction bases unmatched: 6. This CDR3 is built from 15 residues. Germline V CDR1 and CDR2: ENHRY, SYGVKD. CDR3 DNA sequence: TGTGCCATCAGTCCGGGGACAGGGAACAACTATGGCTACACCTTC. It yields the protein CAISPGTGNNYGYTF.

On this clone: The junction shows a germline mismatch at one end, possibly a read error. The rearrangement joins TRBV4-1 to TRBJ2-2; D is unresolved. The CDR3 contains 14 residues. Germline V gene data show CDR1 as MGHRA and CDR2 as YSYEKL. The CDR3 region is CASSPRADTRELFF. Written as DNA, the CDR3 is TGCGCCAGCAGCCCCCGTGCCGACACCAGGGAGCTGTTTTTT.

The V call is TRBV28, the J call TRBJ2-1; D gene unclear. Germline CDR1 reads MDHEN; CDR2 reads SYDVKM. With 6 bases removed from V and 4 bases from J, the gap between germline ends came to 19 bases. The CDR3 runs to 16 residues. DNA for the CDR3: TGTGCCAGCAGCCCCGTATCCGGAAATTGGTACAATGAGCAGTTCTTC. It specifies CASSPVSGNWYNEQFF.

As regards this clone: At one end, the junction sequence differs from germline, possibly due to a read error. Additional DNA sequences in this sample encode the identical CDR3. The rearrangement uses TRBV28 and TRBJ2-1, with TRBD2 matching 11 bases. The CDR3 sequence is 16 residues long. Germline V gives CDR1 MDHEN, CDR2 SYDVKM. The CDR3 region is CASSLQLAGVYNEQFF. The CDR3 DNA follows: TGCGCCAGCAGTTTACAACTAGCGGGGGTCTACAATGAGCAGTTCTTC.